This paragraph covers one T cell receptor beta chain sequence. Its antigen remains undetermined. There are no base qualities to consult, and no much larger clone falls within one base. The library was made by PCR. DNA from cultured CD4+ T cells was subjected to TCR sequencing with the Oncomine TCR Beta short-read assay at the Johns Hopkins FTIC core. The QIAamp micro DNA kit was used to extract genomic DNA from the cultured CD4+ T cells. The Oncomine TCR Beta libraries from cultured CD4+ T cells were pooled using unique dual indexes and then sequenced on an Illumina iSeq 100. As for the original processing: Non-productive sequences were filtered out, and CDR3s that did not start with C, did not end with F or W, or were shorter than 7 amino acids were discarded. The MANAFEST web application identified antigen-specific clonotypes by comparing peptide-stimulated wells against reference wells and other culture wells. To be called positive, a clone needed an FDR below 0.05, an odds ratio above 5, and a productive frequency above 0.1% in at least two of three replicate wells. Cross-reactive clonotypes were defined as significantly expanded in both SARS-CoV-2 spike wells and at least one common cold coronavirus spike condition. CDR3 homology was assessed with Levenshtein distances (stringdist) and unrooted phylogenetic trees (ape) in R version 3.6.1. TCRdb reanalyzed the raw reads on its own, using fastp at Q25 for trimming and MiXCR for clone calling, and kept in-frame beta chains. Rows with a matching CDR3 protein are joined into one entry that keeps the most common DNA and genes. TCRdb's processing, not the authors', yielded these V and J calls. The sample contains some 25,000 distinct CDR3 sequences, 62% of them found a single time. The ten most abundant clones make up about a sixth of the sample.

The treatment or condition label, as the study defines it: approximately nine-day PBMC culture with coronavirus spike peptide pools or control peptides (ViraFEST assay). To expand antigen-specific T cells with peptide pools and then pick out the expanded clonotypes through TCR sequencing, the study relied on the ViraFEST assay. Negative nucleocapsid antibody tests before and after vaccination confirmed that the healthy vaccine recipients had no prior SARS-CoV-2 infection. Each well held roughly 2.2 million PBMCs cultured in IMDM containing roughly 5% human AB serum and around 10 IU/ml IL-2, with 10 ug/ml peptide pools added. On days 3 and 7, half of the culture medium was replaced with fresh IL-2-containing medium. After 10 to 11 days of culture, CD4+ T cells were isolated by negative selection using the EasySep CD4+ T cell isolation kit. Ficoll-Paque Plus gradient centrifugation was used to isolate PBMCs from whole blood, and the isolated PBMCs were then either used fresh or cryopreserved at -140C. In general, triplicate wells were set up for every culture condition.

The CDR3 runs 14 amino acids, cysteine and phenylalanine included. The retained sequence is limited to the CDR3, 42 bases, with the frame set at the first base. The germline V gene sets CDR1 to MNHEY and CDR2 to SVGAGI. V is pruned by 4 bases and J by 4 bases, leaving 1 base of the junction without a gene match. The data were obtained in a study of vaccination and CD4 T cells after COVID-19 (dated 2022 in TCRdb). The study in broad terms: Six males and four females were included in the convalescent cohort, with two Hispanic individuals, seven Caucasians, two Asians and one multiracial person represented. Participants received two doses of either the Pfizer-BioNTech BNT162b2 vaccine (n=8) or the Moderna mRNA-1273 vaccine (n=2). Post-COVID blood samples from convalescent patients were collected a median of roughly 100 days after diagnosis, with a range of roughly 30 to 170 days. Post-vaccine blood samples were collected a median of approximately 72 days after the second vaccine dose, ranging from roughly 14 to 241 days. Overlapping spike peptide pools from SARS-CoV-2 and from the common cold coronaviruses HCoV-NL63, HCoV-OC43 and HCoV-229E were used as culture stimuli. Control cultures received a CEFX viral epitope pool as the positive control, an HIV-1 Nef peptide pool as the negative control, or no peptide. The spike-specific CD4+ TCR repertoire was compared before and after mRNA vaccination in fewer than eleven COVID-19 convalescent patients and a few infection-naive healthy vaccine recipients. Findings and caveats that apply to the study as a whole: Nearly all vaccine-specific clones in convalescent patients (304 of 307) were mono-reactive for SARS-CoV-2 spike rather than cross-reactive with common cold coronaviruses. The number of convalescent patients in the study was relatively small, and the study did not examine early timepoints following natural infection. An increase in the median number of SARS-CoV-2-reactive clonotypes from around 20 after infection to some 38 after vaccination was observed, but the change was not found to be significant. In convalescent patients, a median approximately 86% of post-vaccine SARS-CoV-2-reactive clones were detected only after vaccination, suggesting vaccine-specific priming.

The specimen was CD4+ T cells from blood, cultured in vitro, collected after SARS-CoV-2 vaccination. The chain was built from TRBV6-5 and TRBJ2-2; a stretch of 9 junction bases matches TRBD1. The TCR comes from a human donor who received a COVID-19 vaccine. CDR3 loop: CASSSTGGTGELFF. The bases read TGTGCCAGCAGTTCGACAGGGGGCACCGGGGAGCTGTTTTTT.